This is a list of T cell receptor beta chains from one sample in a study of T cell repertoires in cytomegalovirus infection. Each CDR3 protein gets one entry after TCRdb re-called the reads with MiXCR. The table lists hundreds of thousands of distinct CDR3 sequences, about two fifths of them singletons, with about 41% in the top ten. Antigens for these TCRs are unknown. Sequencing was performed on cultured PBMCs, taken from culture after CMV antigen stimulation. These receptor sequences come from a human donor in good health (CMV status not recorded). Some clones in this sample may be carry-over from other donors' samples. CDR3s include the opening cysteine and the closing phenylalanine or tryptophan. D genes are given only for firm matches. Some rows mark clone size as missing; the rest say once, few, many or name a class of expanded clone.

D gene	V gene	clone size	J gene	CDR3 DNA	CDR3 protein
.	TRBV5-4	.	TRBJ1-2	TGTGCCAGCAGCTTGGTATTTTCGGAGAATGGCTACACCTTC	CASSLVFSENGYTF
TRBD2	TRBV20-1	once	TRBJ2-7	TGCAGTGCTGTGCCGGGACTAGCTGTTTACGAGCAGTACTTC	CSAVPGLAVYEQYF
.	TRBV7-2	many	TRBJ2-1	TGTGCCAGCAGCCCTACACCAAGCTCCTACAATGAGCAGTTCTTC	CASSPTPSSYNEQFF
TRBD2	TRBV11-3	.	TRBJ2-1	TGTGCCAGCAGCTTCTCCCTGGAACCGGGACTAGAGATGAATGAGCAGTTCTTC	CASSFSLEPGLEMNEQFF
.	TRBV11-2	.	TRBJ2-5	TGTGCCAGCAGCTTAGATCCGGGCAGTGAGACCCAGTACTTC	CASSLDPGSETQYF
.	TRBV7-6	few	TRBJ2-1	TGTGCCAGCAGCTTAGCGTGGGGCTCCCATAAATACAATGAGCAGTTCTTC	CASSLAWGSHKYNEQFF
.	TRBV7-6	.	TRBJ2-1	TGTGCCAGCAGCTTAACTAGGGGTACATTTAATGAGCAGTTCTTC	CASSLTRGTFNEQFF
TRBD1	TRBV18	few	TRBJ2-5	TGTGCCAGCTCACCCGGGACAGGGGGCCGAGAGACCCAGTACTTC	CASSPGTGGRETQYF
.	TRBV7-2	.	TRBJ2-7	TGTGCCAGCAGCTTACCGGACTGGGAATACGAGCAGTACTTC	CASSLPDWEYEQYF
.	TRBV7-2	many	TRBJ1-5	TGTGCCAGCAGCTTTACGGGGAAACTCAATCAGCCCCAGCATTTT	CASSFTGKLNQPQHF
.	TRBV5-5	.	TRBJ2-6	TGTGCCAGCAGCCGCTACCCATCGGGAGCCCTACGAGCGGGGGCCAACGTCCTGACTTTC	CASSRYPSGALRAGANVLTF
.	TRBV19	.	TRBJ2-7	TGTGCCAGTAGTCCGGGGGACAACTCCTACGAGCAGTACTTC	CASSPGDNSYEQYF
TRBD1	TRBV7-2	many	TRBJ2-1	TGTGCCAGCAGCTATGGGACAGGGGGCGGGGAGCAGTTCTTC	CASSYGTGGGEQFF
.	TRBV19	.	TRBJ1-6	TGTGCCAGTAGTACTCCGACAGGCTCCTATAATTCACCCCTCCACTTT	CASSTPTGSYNSPLHF
.	TRBV6-5	.	TRBJ2-3	TGTGCCAGCAGTTACTCGATTTTATCGGAGGCGCAGTATTTT	CASSYSILSEAQYF